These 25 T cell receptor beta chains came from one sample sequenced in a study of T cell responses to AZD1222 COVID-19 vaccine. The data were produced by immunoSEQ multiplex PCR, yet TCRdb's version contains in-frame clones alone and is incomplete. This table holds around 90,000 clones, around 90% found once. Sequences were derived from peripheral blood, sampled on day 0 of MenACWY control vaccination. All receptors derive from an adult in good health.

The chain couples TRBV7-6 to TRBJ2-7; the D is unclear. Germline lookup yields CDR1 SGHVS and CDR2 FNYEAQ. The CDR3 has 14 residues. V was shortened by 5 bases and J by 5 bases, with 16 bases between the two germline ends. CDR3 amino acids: CASSPTGRGHEQYF. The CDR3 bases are TGTGCCAGCAGCCCAACCGGCCGAGGCCACGAGCAGTACTTC.

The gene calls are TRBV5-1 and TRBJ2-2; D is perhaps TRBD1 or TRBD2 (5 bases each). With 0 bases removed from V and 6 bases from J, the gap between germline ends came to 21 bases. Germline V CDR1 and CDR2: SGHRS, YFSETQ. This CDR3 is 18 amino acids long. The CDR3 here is CASSLEGGKGAVPGELFF. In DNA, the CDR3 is TGCGCCAGCAGCTTGGAAGGAGGCAAAGGGGCCGTCCCCGGGGAGCTGTTTTTT.

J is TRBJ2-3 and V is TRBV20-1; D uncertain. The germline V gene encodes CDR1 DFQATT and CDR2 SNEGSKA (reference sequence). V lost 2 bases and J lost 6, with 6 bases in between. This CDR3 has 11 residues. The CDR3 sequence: CSARRSDTQYF. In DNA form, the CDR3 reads TGCAGTGCTAGAAGGTCGGATACGCAGTATTTT.

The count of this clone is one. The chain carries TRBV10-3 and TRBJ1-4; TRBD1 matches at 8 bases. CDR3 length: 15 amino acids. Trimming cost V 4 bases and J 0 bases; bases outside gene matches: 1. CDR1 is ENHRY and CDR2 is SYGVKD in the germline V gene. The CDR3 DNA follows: TGTGCCATCAGTGCACAGGGGGCAACTAATGAAAAACTGTTTTTT. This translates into CAISAQGATNEKLFF.

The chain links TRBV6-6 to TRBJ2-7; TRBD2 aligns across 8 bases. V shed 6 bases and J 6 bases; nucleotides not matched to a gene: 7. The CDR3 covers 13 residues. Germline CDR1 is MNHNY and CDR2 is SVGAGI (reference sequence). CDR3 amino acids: CASRMAGGTEQYF. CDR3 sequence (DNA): TGTGCCAGCAGGATGGCGGGAGGTACCGAGCAGTACTTC.

CDR3 sequence reads: CASSKGGTPLYGYTF. The CDR3 coding sequence is TGTGCCAGCAGCAAGGGGGGCACTCCCTTATATGGCTACACCTTC. The chain links TRBV28 to TRBJ1-2; a weak D match, TRBD1 (6 bases). CDR3 size: 15 residues. Trimming stripped 6 bases from V and 5 bases from J, with 19 bases between. CDR1 is MDHEN, CDR2 SYDVKM, per germline.

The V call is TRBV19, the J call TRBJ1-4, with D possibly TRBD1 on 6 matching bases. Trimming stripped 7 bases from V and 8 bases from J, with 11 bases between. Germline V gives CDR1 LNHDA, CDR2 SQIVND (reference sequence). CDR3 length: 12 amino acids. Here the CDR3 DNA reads TGTGCCAGTACCAATCAGGGGGAAAAACTGTTTTTT. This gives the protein CASTNQGEKLFF.

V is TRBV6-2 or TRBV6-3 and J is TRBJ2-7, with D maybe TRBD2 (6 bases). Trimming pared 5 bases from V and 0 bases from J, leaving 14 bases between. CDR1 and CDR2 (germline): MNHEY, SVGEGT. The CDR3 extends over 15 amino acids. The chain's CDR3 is CASSAGFGDSYEQYF. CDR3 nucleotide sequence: TGTGCCAGCAGTGCGGGGTTTGGGGACTCCTACGAGCAGTACTTC.

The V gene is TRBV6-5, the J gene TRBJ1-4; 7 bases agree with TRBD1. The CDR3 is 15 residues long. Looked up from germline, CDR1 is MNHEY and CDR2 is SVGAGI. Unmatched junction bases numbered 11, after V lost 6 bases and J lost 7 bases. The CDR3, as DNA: TGTGCCAGCAGGGTGGCGACAGGGTGGGTTGAAAAACTGTTTTTT. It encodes CASRVATGWVEKLFF.

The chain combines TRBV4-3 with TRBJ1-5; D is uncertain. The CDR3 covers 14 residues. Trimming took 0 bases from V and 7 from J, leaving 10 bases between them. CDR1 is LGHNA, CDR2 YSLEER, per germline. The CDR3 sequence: CASSQDSVEQPQHF. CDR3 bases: TGCGCCAGCAGCCAAGATAGTGTCGAGCAGCCCCAGCATTTT.

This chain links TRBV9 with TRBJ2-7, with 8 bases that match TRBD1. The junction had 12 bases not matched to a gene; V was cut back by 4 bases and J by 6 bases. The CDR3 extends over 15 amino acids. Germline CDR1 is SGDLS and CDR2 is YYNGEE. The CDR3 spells CASSFGVTGVGEQYF. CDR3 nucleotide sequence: TGTGCCAGCAGCTTCGGGGTGACAGGGGTTGGCGAGCAGTACTTC.

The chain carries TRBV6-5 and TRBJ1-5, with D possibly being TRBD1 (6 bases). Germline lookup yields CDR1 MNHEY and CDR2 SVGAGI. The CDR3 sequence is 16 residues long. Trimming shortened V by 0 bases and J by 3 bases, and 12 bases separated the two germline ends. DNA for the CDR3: TGTGCCAGCAGTTACTCACCAGGGGCTATCAATCAGCCCCAGCATTTT. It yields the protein CASSYSPGAINQPQHF.

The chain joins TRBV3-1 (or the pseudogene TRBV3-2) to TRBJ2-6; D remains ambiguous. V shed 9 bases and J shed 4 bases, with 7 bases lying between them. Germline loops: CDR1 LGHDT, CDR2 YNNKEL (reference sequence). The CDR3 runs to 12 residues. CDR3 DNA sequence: TGTGCCAGTAATACAGGGGCCAACGTCCTGACTTTC. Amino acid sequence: CASNTGANVLTF.

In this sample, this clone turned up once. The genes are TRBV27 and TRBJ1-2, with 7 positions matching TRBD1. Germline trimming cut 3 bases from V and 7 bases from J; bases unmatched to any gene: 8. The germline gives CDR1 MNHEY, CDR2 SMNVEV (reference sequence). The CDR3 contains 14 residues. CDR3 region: CASSFNTGAGGYTF. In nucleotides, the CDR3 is TGTGCCAGCAGTTTTAATACAGGGGCAGGTGGCTACACCTTC.

DNA for the CDR3: TGTGCCAGCAGGCGCACCGGGACAGGGTCGACCGAGCAGTACTTC. Translating it yields CASRRTGTGSTEQYF. The chain recombines TRBV27 with TRBJ2-7; 9 bases are a match to TRBD1. There are 15 residues in the CDR3. Per the germline V gene, CDR1 is MNHEY and CDR2 is SMNVEV (reference sequence). V gave up 6 bases and J gave up 6 bases; unmatched junction bases: 12.

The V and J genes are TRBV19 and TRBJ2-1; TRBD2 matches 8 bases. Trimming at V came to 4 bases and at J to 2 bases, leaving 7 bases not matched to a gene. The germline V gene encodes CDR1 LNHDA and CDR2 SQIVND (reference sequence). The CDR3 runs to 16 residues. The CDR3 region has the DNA TGTGCCAGTAGTAGCGGGAGGCCACTCCCCTACAATGAGCAGTTCTTC. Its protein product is CASSSGRPLPYNEQFF. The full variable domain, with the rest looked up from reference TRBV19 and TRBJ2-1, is DGGITQSPKYLFRKEGQNVTLSCEQNLNHDAMYWYRQDPGQGLRLIYYSQIVNDFQKGDIAEGYSVSREKKESFPLTVTSAQKNPTAFYLCASSSGRPLPYNEQFFGPGTRLTVL.

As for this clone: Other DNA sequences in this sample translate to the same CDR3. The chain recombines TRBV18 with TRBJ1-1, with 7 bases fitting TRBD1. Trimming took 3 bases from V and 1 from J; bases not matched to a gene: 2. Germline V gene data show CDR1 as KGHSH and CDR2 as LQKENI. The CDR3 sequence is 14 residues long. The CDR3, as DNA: TGTGCCAGCTCACCGCGACAGGGGAACACTGAAGCTTTCTTT. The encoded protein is CASSPRQGNTEAFF.

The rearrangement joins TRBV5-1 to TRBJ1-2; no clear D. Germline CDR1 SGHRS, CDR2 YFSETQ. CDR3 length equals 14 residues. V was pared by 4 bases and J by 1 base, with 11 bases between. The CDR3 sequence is CASSQETSNYGYTF. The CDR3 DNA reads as TGCGCCAGCAGCCAGGAGACAAGTAACTATGGCTACACCTTC.

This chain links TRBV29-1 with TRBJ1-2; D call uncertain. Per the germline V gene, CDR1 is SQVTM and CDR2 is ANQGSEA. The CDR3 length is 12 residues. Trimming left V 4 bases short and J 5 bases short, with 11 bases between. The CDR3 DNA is TGCAGCGTTGCTGGCACCGAGTATGGCTACACCTTC. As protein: CSVAGTEYGYTF.

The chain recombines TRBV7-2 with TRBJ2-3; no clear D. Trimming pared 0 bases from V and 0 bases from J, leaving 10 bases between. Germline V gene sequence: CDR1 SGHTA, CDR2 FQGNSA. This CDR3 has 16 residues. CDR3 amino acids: CASSLARLPSTDTQYF. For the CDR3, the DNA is TGTGCCAGCAGCTTAGCCCGGTTACCCAGCACAGATACGCAGTATTTT.

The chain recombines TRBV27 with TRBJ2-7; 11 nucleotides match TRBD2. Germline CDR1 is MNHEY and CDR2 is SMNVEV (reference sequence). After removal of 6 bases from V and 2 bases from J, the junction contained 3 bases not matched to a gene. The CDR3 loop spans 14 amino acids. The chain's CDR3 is CASRLAGGPYEQYF. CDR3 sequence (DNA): TGTGCCAGCAGGTTAGCGGGGGGGCCCTACGAGCAGTACTTC.

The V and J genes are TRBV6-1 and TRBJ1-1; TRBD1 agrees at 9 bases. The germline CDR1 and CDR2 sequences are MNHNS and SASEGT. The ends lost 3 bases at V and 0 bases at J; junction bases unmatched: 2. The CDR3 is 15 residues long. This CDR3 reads CASSDRTGVNTEAFF. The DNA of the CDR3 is TGTGCCAGCAGTGATAGGACAGGGGTGAACACTGAAGCTTTCTTT.

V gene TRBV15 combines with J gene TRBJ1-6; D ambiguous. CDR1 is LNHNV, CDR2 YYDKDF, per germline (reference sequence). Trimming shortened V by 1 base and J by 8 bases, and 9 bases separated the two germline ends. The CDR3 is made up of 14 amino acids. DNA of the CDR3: TGTGCCACCAGCAGAGGGGATTTGGATTCACCCCTCCACTTT. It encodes CATSRGDLDSPLHF.

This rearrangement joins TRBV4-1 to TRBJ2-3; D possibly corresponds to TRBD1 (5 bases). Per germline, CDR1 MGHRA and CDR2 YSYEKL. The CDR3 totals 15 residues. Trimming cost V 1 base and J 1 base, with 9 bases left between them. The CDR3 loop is CASSQGARGTDTQYF. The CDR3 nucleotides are TGCGCCAGCAGCCAAGGGGCCAGGGGCACAGATACGCAGTATTTT.

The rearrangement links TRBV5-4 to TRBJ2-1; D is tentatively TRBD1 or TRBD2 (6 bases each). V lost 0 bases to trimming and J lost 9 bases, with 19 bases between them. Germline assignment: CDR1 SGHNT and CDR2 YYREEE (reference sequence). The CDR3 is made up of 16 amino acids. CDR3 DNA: TGTGCCAGCAGCTTGGCCGGGGGCTTACCTTTGGGTGAGCAGTTCTTC. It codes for CASSLAGGLPLGEQFF.